These 23 T cell receptor beta chains share one sample of origin, sequenced in a study of cytomegalovirus exposure and HLA in healthy donors. With 60 Vbeta and 13 Jbeta primers, the PCR was carried out. Data came from immunoSEQ multiplex PCR; TCRdb stores just in-frame clones and leaves some out. This sample has around 85,000 clones, with 80% found just once. Sequencing used PBMCs. Receptor source: a man aged 45-65 years in good health and CMV-seropositive.

The chain recombines TRBV27 with TRBJ2-7; 10 nucleotides match TRBD2. V lost 6 bases to trimming and J lost 7 bases; unmatched junction nucleotides: 9. Germline CDR1 reads MNHEY; CDR2 reads SMNVEV (reference sequence). The CDR3 covers 14 residues. CDR3 DNA: TGTGCCAGCAGCCGAGCGGGAGGGCCCTTAGAGCAGTACTTC. Its translation: CASSRAGGPLEQYF.

A few counts support this clone. This chain connects TRBV2 to TRBJ2-3; 10 bases fit TRBD2. J was trimmed by 2 bases and V by 5 bases; bases with no gene match: 7. Germline values: CDR1 SNHLY, CDR2 FYNNEI. CDR3 length: 16 residues. The CDR3 DNA reads TGTGCCAGCAGTCATCTGACTAGCGGGTCCACAGATACGCAGTATTTT. Encoded protein: CASSHLTSGSTDTQYF.

This rearrangement joins TRBV7-9 to TRBJ2-7, with D possibly matching TRBD1 (5 bases). In germline, CDR1 is SEHNR, CDR2 FQNEAQ (reference sequence). The CDR3 sequence is 15 residues long. V lost 0 bases to trimming and J lost 2 bases, with 11 bases between them. CDR3 sequence reads: CASSLATGATYEQYF. The CDR3 DNA reads TGTGCCAGCAGCTTAGCAACAGGAGCTACCTACGAGCAGTACTTC.

J is TRBJ2-5 and V is TRBV7-9; tentatively, D is TRBD1 (5 bases). The V end was cut by 4 bases, the J end by 0 bases, with 15 bases between. Germline CDR1 is SEHNR and CDR2 is FQNEAQ (reference sequence). This CDR3 has 16 residues. The chain's CDR3 is CASSSQEPLYQETQYF. The CDR3 coding sequence is TGTGCCAGCAGCTCACAGGAGCCTCTGTACCAAGAGACCCAGTACTTC.

The chain is built from TRBV7-8 and TRBJ1-3, with TRBD1 matching over 7 bases. CDR3 length: 16 amino acids. J was trimmed by 4 bases and V by 6 bases; bases with no gene match: 12. Germline lookup yields CDR1 SGHVS and CDR2 FQNEAQ. The CDR3 sequence is CASRAQGISGGNTIYF. Written as DNA, the CDR3 is TGTGCCAGCAGAGCACAGGGGATTTCGGGAGGAAACACCATATATTTT.

The chain recombines TRBV5-1 with TRBJ2-3; TRBD2 matches at 12 bases. This CDR3 is 16 amino acids long. Trimming took 4 bases from V and 0 from J; bases not matched to a gene: 3. The V gene's germline CDR1 is SGHRS and CDR2 YFSETQ. CDR3 in amino acids: CASSTGLAGSTDTQYF. In DNA, the CDR3 is TGCGCCAGCAGCACCGGACTAGCGGGGAGCACAGATACGCAGTATTTT.

V and J are TRBV7-2 and TRBJ2-3; 11 positions match TRBD2. V shed 4 bases, J shed 9 bases, and the junction held 12 bases outside the gene matches. From germline, CDR1 is SGHTA and CDR2 FQGNSA. The CDR3 loop spans 16 amino acids. The CDR3 nucleotides are TGTGCCAGCAGCTCCCCCAGGCTAGCGGGAGGTCGCACGCAGTATTTT. Protein: CASSSPRLAGGRTQYF.

This rearrangement joins TRBV11-3 to TRBJ1-4, with D tentatively TRBD1 (6 bases). Germline CDR1 reads SGHNT; CDR2 reads YENEEA. V lost 1 base to trimming and J lost 10 bases, with 19 bases between them. The CDR3 is made up of 16 amino acids. The CDR3 region has the DNA TGTGCCAGCAGCTTAGGGAATGCAGGGGAGTGGGGAAAACTGTTTTTT. It specifies CASSLGNAGEWGKLFF.

The chain links TRBV5-1 to TRBJ2-3; no clear D. Germline values: CDR1 SGHRS, CDR2 YFSETQ. Trimming shortened V by 3 bases and J by 1 base, and 6 bases separated the two germline ends. This CDR3 is built from 13 residues. CDR3 sequence: CASSSEGTDTQYF. The CDR3 DNA is TGCGCCAGCAGCTCCGAGGGCACAGATACGCAGTATTTT.

This chain uses TRBV7-9 with TRBJ2-5; D is possibly TRBD1 (6 bases). V gave up 2 bases and J gave up 4 bases, with 8 bases separating them. CDR1 is SEHNR and CDR2 is FQNEAQ in the germline V gene (reference sequence). The CDR3 totals 13 residues. The DNA for the CDR3 is TGTGCCAGCAGCTTAAGCAGGGGAGAGACCCAGTACTTC. Amino acids: CASSLSRGETQYF.

In its sample, this clone was seen a few times. The chain combines TRBV19 with TRBJ2-7; the D is unclear. CDR1 and CDR2 from the germline V gene are LNHDA and SQIVND (reference sequence). Trimming took off 7 bases at V and 0 bases at J, with 13 bases between the two ends. The CDR3 consists of 14 residues. The CDR3: CASKQQESSYEQYF. CDR3 nucleotides: TGTGCCAGTAAACAGCAAGAAAGCTCCTACGAGCAGTACTTC.

The chain is built from TRBV6-1 and TRBJ1-5; perhaps TRBD1 as D (6 bases). V was cut by 6 bases and J by 3 bases, with 12 bases left in between. This CDR3 spans 14 amino acids. Germline lookup yields CDR1 MNHNS and CDR2 SASEGT. CDR3 in DNA: TGTGCCAGCAGGGCAGGACAGTTCAATCAGCCCCAGCATTTT. Encoded protein: CASRAGQFNQPQHF.

The rearrangement links TRBV12-5 to TRBJ1-5; 9 bases line up with TRBD1. This CDR3 spans 16 amino acids. The junction had 1 base not matched to a gene; V was cut back by 1 base and J by 0 bases. The germline CDR1 and CDR2 sequences are LGHNT and FRNRAP. The CDR3 spells CASGLEQGASNQPQHF. The CDR3 DNA follows: TGTGCTAGTGGTTTGGAACAGGGGGCTAGCAATCAGCCCCAGCATTTT.

CDR3 loop: CASSAGGEEKLFF. CDR3 in DNA: TGTGCCAGTAGTGCAGGGGGAGAAGAAAAACTGTTTTTT. The V and J genes are TRBV19 and TRBJ1-4; TRBD1 matches 7 bases. The CDR3 consists of 13 residues. Losses at the gene ends were 5 bases for V and 8 bases for J; bases not matched to a gene: 5. CDR1 is LNHDA and CDR2 is SQIVND in the germline V gene (reference sequence).

As DNA, the CDR3 is TGTGCCAGCAGTGGACAGGGGCCTGGAAACACCATATATTTT. Protein sequence: CASSGQGPGNTIYF. The V and J genes are TRBV2 and TRBJ1-3; 8 bases fit TRBD1. The CDR3 totals 14 residues. The V gene end was trimmed by 4 bases and the J gene end by 2 bases; junction bases not matched to a gene: 1. Germline CDR1 and CDR2: SNHLY and FYNNEI. Together with reference TRBV2 and TRBJ1-3, the CDR3 gives the full variable domain: EPEVTQTPSHQVTQMGQEVILRCVPISNHLYFYWYRQILGQKVEFLVSFYNNEISEKSEIFDDQFSVERPDGSNFTLKIRSTKLEDSAMYFCASSGQGPGNTIYFGEGSWLTVV.

The genes are TRBV7-8 and TRBJ2-1; D is perhaps TRBD2 (6 bases). This CDR3 contains 12 residues. Trimming stripped 0 bases from V and 9 bases from J, with 6 bases between. Germline V gene lookup returns CDR1 SGHVS and CDR2 FQNEAQ. CDR3 bases: TGTGCCAGCAGCTTAGCCGGGGGTGAGCAGTTCTTC. It encodes CASSLAGGEQFF.

The rearrangement joins TRBV7-9 to TRBJ2-5; 12 nucleotides align to TRBD2. The trim removed 5 bases at V and 5 bases at J, leaving 6 bases unmatched. This CDR3 comprises 15 residues. CDR1 and CDR2 (germline): SEHNR, FQNEAQ (reference sequence). The CDR3 DNA reads as TGTGCCAGCAGCCGTCGACTAGCGGGAGTTGAGACCCAGTACTTC. This gives the protein CASSRRLAGVETQYF. Looking up the rest from reference TRBV7-9 and TRBJ2-5 gives the full variable domain: DTGVSQNPRHKITKRGQNVTFRCDPISEHNRLYWYRQTLGQGPEFLTYFQNEAQLEKSRLLSDRFSAERPKGSFSTLEIQRTEQGDSAMYLCASSRRLAGVETQYFGPGTRLLVL.

J is TRBJ2-1 and V is TRBV30; maybe TRBD2 (5 bases). Trimming took 0 bases from V and 4 from J, leaving 10 bases between them. The CDR3 contains 14 residues. Germline CDR1 GTSNPN, CDR2 SVGIG (reference sequence). The CDR3 loop reads CAWSVGAAYNEQFF. DNA of the CDR3: TGTGCCTGGAGTGTAGGAGCGGCTTACAATGAGCAGTTCTTC. Full variable domain (missing parts from reference TRBV30 and TRBJ2-1): SQTIHQWPATLVQPVGSPLSLECTVEGTSNPNLYWYRQAAGRGLQLLFYSVGIGQISSEVPQNLSASRPQDRQFILSSKKLLLSDSGFYLCAWSVGAAYNEQFFGPGTRLTVL.

CDR3 bases: TGTGCCAGTGGGACAGTAATCGGGGAGCTGTTTTTT. This encodes CASGTVIGELFF. The chain carries TRBV19 and TRBJ2-2; 7 bases align to TRBD1. V lost 8 bases and J lost 7; bases outside the gene matches: 4. This CDR3 spans 12 amino acids. CDR1 and CDR2 (germline): LNHDA, SQIVND (reference sequence).

This chain joins TRBV9 and TRBJ2-4, with 7 bases lining up with TRBD2. CDR1 is SGDLS, CDR2 YYNGEE, per germline. The CDR3 consists of 15 residues. V lost 4 bases, J lost 7 bases, and 11 bases stayed unmatched. This chain's CDR3 is CASSPGGGAENIQYF. CDR3 bases: TGTGCCAGCAGCCCGGGGGGAGGGGCAGAGAACATTCAGTACTTC. Full variable domain (remainder filled in from reference TRBV9 and TRBJ2-4): DSGVTQTPKHLITATGQRVTLRCSPRSGDLSVYWYQQSLDQGLQFLIQYYNGEERAKGNILERFSAQQFPDLHSELNLSSLELGDSALYFCASSPGGGAENIQYFGAGTRLSVL.

The V and J genes are TRBV30 and TRBJ1-1; D unclear. V lost 5 bases, J lost 1 base, and 23 bases lay in between. The CDR3 spans 17 residues. The germline CDR1 and CDR2 sequences are GTSNPN and SVGIG (reference sequence). CDR3 protein: CAWCFYSQLRENTEAFF. The CDR3 DNA reads TGTGCCTGGTGTTTCTATTCCCAACTCCGGGAGAACACTGAAGCTTTCTTT.

This clone was recorded once. The rearrangement uses TRBV13 and TRBJ2-7; TRBD2 matches 9 bases. In germline, CDR1 is PRHDT, CDR2 FYEKMQ (reference sequence). V trimming: 6 bases; J trimming: 0 bases; junction bases outside the gene matches: 9. The CDR3 contains 16 residues. CDR3 DNA sequence: TGTGCCAGCAGTTCCCCCGAGACTAGCGGCTCCTACGAGCAGTACTTC. It specifies CASSSPETSGSYEQYF.

The V and J genes are TRBV19 and TRBJ2-7; D might be TRBD2 (6 bases). Germline V gene data show CDR1 as LNHDA and CDR2 as SQIVND (reference sequence). V was trimmed by 3 bases and J by 3 bases, leaving 21 bases between them. This CDR3 has 17 residues. CDR3: CASSIGRGTRRGYEQYF. The CDR3 nucleotides read TGTGCCAGTAGTATTGGTCGGGGGACCCGACGCGGCTACGAGCAGTACTTC.